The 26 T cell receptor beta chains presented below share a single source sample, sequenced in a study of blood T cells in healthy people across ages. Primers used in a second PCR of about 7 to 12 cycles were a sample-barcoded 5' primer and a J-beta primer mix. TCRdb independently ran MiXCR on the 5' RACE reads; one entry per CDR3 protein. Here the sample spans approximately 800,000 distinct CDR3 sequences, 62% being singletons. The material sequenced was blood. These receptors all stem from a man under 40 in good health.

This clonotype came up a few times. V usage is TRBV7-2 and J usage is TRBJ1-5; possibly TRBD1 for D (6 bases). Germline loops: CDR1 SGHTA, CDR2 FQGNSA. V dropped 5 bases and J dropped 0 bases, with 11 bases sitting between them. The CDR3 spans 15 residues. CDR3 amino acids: CASSPRTVSNQPQHF. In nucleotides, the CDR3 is TGTGCCAGCAGCCCCCGGACAGTTAGCAATCAGCCCCAGCATTTT.

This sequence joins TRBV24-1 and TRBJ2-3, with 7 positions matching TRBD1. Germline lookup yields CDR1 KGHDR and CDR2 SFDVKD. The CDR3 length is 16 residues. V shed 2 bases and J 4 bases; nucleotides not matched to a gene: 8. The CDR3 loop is CATSDSRQGYADTQYF. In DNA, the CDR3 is TGTGCCACCAGTGATTCGCGACAGGGATACGCAGATACGCAGTATTTT.

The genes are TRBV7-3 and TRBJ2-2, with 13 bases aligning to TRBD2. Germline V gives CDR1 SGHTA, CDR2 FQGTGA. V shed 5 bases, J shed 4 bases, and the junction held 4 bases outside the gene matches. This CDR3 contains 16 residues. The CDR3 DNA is TGTGCCAGCAGCCCACTAGCGGGGGGGAGCACCGGGGAGCTGTTTTTT. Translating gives CASSPLAGGSTGELFF. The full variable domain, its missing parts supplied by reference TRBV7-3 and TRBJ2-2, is GAGVSQTPSNKVTEKGKYVELRCDPISGHTALYWYRQSLGQGPEFLIYFQGTGAADDSGLPNDRFFAVRPEGSVSTLKIQRTERGDSAVYLCASSPLAGGSTGELFFGEGSRLTVL.

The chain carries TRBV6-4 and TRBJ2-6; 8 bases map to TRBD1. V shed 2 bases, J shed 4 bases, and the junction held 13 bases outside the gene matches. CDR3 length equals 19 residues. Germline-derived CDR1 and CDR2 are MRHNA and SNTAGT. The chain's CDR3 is CASSDGEAGGAGGANVLTF. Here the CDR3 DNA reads TGTGCCAGCAGTGACGGTGAAGCAGGGGGCGCGGGGGGGGCCAACGTCCTGACTTTC.

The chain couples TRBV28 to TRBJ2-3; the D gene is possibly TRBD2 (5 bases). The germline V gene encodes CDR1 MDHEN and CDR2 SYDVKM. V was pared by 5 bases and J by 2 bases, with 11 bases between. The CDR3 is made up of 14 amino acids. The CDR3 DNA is TGTGCCAGCAGTCCGGGGTCGGTCACAGATACGCAGTATTTT. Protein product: CASSPGSVTDTQYF. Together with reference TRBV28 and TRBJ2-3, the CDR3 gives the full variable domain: DVKVTQSSRYLVKRTGEKVFLECVQDMDHENMFWYRQDPGLGLRLIYFSYDVKMKEKGDIPEGYSVSREKKERFSLILESASTNQTSMYLCASSPGSVTDTQYFGPGTRLTVL.

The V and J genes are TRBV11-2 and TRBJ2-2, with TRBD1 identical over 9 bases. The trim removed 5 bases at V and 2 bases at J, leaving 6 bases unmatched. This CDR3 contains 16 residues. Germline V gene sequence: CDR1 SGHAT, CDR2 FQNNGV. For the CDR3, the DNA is TGTGCCAGCAGCCGAAACACAGGGGGCAACACCGGGGAGCTGTTTTTT. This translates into CASSRNTGGNTGELFF.

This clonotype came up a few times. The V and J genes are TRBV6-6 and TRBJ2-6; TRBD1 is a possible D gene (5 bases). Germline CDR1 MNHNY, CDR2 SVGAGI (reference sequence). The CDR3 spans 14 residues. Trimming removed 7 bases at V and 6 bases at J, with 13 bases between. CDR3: CASTRSQVANVLTF. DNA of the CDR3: TGTGCCAGCACACGATCACAGGTGGCCAACGTCCTGACTTTC.

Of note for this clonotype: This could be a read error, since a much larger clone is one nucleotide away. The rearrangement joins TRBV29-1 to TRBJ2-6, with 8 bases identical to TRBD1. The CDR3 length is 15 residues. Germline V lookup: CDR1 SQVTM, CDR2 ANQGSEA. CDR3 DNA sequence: TGCAGCGTTGTGCAGGGGGCGTCTGGGGCCAACGTCCAGACTTTC. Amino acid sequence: CSVVQGASGANVQTF. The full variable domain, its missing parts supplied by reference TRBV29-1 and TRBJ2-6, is SAVISQKPSRDICQRGTSLTIQCQVDSQVTMMFWYRQQPGQSLTLIATANQGSEATYESGFVIDKFPISRPNLTFSTLTVSNMSPEDSSIYLCSVVQGASGANVQTFGAGSRLTVL.

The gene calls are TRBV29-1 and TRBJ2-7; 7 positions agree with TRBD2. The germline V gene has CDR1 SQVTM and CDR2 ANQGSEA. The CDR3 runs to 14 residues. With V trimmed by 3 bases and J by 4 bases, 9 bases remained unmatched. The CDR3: CSVEPGGGRYEQYF. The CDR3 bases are TGCAGCGTTGAGCCGGGGGGTGGCAGATACGAGCAGTACTTC.

Written as DNA, the CDR3 is TGTGCCAGCAGGCCTAGCTATGGGACCCAGTACTTC. This translates into CASRPSYGTQYF. The rearrangement uses TRBV28 and TRBJ2-5, with D tentatively TRBD2 (5 bases). The V end lost 6 bases, the J end lost 7 bases, and 12 bases lay between the germline ends. The CDR3 is made up of 12 amino acids. Germline V lookup: CDR1 MDHEN, CDR2 SYDVKM.

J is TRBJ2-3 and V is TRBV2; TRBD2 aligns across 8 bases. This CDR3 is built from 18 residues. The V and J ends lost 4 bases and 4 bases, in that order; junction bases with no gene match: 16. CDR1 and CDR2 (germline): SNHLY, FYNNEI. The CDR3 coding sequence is TGTGCCAGCAGTGTAGAGGGGACTAGAAGGGAAATCGCAGATACGCAGTATTTT. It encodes CASSVEGTRREIADTQYF.

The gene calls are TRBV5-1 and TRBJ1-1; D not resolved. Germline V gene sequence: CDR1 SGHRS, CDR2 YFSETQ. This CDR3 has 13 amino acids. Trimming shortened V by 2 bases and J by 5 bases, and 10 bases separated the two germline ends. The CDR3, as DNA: TGCGCCAGCAGCTTAATCCGGGAGACTGAAGCTTTCTTT. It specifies CASSLIRETEAFF.

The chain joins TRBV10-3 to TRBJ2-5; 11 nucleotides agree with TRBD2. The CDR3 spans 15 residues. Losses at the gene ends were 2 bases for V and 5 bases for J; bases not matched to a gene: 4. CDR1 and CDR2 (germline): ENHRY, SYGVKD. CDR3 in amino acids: CAISEQTSGVETQYF. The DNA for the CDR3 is TGTGCCATCAGTGAGCAGACTAGCGGGGTCGAGACCCAGTACTTC.

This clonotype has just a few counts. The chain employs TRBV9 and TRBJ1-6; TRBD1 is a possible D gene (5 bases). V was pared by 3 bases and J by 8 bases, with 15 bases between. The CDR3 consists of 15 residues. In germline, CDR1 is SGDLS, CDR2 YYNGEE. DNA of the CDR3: TGTGCCAGCAGCGCGACGGGACCTGGGGATTCACCCCTCCACTTT. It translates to CASSATGPGDSPLHF.

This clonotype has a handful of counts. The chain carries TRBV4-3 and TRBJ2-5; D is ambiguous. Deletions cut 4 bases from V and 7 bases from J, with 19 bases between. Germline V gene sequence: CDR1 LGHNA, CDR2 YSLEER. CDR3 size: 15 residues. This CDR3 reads CASSPTYGPMGTQYF. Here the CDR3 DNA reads TGCGCCAGCAGCCCAACCTACGGCCCGATGGGGACCCAGTACTTC.

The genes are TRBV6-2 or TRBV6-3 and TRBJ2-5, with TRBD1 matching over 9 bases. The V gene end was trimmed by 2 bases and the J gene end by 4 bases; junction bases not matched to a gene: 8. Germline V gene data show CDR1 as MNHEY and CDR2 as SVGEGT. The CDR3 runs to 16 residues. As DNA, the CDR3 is TGTGCCAGCAGTTACACTGACAGGGGGATACGAGAGACCCAGTACTTC. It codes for CASSYTDRGIRETQYF.

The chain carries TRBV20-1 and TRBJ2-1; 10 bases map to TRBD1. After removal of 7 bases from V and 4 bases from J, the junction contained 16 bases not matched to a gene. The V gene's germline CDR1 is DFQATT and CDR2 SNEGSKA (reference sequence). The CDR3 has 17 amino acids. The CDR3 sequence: CSVKGGQGQGIYNEQFF. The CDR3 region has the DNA TGCAGTGTCAAGGGGGGACAGGGACAGGGGATATACAATGAGCAGTTCTTC.

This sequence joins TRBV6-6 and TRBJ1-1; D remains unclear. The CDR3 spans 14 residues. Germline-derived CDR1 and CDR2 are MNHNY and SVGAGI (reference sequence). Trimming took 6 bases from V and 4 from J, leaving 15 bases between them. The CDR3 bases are TGTGCCAGCAGCCCGGGAGGGAGGGCCACTGAAGCTTTCTTT. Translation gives CASSPGGRATEAFF.

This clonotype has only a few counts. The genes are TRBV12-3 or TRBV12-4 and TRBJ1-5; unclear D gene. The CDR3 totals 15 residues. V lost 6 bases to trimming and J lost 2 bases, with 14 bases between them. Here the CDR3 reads CASSSPGPGNQPQHF. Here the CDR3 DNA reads TGTGCCAGCAGCTCTCCCGGGCCAGGCAATCAGCCCCAGCATTTT.

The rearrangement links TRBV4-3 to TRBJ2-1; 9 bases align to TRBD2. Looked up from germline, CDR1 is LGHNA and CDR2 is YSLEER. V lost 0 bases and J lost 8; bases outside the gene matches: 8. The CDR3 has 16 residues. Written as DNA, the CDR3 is TGCGCCAGCAGCCAAGATCTGCGGGGGGGTCACGATGAGCAGTTCTTC. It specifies CASSQDLRGGHDEQFF.

The CDR3 protein is CASEAGTSYGYTF. In nucleotides, the CDR3 is TGTGCCAGCGAAGCAGGGACTAGCTATGGCTACACCTTC. The rearrangement uses TRBV12-3 or TRBV12-4 and TRBJ1-2, with D possibly TRBD1 on 5 matching bases. V lost 8 bases to trimming and J lost 4 bases, with 14 bases between them. The CDR3 loop spans 13 amino acids.

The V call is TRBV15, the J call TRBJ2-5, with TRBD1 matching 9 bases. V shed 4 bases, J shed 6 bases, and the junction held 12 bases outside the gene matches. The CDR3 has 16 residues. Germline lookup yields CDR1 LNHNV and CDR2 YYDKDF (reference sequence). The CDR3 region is CATSTRTGAKRKTQYF. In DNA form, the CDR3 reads TGTGCCACCAGCACCAGGACAGGGGCGAAAAGAAAGACCCAGTACTTC.

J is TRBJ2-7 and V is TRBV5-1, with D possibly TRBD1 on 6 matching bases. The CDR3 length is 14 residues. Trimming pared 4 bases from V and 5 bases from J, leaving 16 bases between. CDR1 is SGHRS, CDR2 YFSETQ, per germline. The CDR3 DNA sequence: TGCGCCAGCAGCCCGTACAGGGAAACTCACGAGCAGTACTTC. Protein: CASSPYRETHEQYF.

The CDR3 reads CSVKGEYGYTF. CDR3 nucleotides: TGCAGCGTGAAAGGGGAATATGGCTACACCTTC. J is TRBJ1-2 and V is TRBV29-1, with a possible D match to TRBD1 (5 bases). Germline V gene sequence: CDR1 SQVTM, CDR2 ANQGSEA. Trimming cost V 6 bases and J 5 bases, with 10 bases left between them. The CDR3 loop spans 11 amino acids.

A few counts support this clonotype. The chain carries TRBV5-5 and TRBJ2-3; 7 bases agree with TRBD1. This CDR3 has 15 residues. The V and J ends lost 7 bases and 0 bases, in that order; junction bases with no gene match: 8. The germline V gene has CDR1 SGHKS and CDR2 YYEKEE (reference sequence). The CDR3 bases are TGTGCCAGCCGCGACAGGGCCTCTAGCACAGATACGCAGTATTTT. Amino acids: CASRDRASSTDTQYF.

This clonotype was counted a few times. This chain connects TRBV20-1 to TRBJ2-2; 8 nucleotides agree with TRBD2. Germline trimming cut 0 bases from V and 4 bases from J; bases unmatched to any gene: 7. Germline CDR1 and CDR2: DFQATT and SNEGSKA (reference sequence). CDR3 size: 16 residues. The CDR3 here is CSARDRRGGGTGELFF. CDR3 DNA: TGCAGTGCTAGAGATCGACGGGGGGGTGGCACCGGGGAGCTGTTTTTT.